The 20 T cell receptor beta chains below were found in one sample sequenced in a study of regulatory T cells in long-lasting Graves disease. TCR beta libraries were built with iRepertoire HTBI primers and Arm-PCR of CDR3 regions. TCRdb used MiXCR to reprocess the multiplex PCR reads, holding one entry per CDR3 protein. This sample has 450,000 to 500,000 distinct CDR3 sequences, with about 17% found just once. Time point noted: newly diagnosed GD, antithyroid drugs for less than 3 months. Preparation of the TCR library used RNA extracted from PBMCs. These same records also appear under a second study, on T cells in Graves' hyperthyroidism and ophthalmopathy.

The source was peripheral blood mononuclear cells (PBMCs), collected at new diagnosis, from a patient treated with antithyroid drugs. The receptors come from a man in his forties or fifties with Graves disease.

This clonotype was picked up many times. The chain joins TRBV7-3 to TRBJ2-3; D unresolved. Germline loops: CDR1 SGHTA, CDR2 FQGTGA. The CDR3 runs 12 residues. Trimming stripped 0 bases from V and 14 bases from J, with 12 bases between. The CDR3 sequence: CASSLTPTQRYF. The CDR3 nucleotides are TGTGCCAGCAGCTTAACTCCCACCCAACGGTATTTT.

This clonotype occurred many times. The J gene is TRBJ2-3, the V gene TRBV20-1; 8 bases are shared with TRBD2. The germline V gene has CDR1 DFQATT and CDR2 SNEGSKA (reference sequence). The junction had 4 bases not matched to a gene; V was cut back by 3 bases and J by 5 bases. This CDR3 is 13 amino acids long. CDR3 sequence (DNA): TGCAGTGCTAGCGGGAGGGTTGGAGATACGCAGTATTTT. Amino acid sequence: CSASGRVGDTQYF.

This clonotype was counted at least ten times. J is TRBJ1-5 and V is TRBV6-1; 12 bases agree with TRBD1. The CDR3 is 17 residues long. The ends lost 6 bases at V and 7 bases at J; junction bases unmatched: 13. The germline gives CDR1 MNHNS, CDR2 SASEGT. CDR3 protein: CASRKSVVGTGGQPQHF. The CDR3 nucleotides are TGTGCCAGCAGAAAGAGCGTTGTCGGGACAGGGGGCCAGCCCCAGCATTTT.

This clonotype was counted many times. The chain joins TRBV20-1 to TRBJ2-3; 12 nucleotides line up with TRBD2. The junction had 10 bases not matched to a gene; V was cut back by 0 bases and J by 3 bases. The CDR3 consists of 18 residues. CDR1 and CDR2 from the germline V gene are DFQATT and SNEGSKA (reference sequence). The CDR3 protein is CSARDLSSGRASTDTQYF. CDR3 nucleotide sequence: TGCAGTGCTAGAGATCTCTCTAGCGGGAGGGCCAGTACAGATACGCAGTATTTT.

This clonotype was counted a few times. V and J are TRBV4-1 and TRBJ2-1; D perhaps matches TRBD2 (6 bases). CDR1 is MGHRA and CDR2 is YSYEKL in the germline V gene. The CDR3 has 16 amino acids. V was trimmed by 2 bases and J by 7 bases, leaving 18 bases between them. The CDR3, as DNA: TGCGCCAGCAGCCAAAGGCAGGGCGGGAAAGGGAATGAGCAGTTCTTC. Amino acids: CASSQRQGGKGNEQFF.

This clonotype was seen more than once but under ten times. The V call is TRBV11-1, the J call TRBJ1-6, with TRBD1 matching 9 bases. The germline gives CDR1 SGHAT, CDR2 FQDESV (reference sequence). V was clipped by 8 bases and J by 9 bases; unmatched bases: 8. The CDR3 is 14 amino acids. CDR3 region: CASAPDRGSSPLHF. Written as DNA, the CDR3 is TGTGCCAGCGCGCCGGACAGGGGCAGTTCACCCCTCCACTTT. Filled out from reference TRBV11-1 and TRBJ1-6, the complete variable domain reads EAEVAQSPRYKITEKSQAVAFWCDPISGHATLYWYRQILGQGPELLVQFQDESVVDDSQLPKDRFSAERLKGVDSTLKIQPAELGDSAMYLCASAPDRGSSPLHFGNGTRLTVT.

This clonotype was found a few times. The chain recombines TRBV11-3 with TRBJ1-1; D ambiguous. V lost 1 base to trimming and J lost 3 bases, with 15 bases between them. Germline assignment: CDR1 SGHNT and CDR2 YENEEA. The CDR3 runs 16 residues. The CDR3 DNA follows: TGTGCCAGCAGCTTAGTCGACTGGGGTAGTCACACTGAAGCTTTCTTT. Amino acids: CASSLVDWGSHTEAFF.

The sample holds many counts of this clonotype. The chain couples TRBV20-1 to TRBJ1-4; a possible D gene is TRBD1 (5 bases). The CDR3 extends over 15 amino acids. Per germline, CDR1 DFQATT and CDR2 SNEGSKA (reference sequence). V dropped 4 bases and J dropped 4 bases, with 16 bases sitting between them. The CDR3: CSATGFRGDNEKLFF. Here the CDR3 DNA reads TGCAGTGCTACAGGGTTTAGAGGGGATAATGAAAAACTGTTTTTT.

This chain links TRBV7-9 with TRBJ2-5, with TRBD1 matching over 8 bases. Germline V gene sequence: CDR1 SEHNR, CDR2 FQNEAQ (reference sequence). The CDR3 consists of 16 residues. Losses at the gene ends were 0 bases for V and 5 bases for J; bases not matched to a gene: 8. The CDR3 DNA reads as TGTGCCAGCAGCTTAGCGGGGACAGGCCTGGGGGAGACCCAGTACTTC. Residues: CASSLAGTGLGETQYF. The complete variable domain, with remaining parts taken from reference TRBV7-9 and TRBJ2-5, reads DTGVSQNPRHKITKRGQNVTFRCDPISEHNRLYWYRQTLGQGPEFLTYFQNEAQLEKSRLLSDRFSAERPKGSFSTLEIQRTEQGDSAMYLCASSLAGTGLGETQYFGPGTRLLVL.

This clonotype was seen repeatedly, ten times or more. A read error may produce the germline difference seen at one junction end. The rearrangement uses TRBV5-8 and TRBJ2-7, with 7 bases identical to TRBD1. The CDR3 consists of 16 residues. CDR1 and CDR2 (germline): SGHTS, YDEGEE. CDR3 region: CASSGLRDRDVYEQCF. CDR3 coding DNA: TGTGCCAGCAGCGGACTCCGGGACAGAGATGTCTACGAGCAGTGCTTC.

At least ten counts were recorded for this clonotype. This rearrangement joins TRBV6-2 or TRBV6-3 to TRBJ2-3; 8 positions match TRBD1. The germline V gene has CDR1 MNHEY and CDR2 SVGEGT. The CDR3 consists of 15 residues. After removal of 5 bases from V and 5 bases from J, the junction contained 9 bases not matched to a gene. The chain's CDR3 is CASSEQGARKDTQYF. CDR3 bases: TGTGCCAGCAGTGAGCAGGGGGCGCGAAAAGATACGCAGTATTTT.

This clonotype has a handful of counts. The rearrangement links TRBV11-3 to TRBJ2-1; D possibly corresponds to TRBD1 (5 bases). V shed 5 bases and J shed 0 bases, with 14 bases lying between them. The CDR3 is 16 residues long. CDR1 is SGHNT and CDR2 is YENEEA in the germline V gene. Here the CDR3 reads CASSLTGFLSYNEQFF. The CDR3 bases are TGTGCCAGCAGCCTAACAGGATTCCTCTCCTACAATGAGCAGTTCTTC.

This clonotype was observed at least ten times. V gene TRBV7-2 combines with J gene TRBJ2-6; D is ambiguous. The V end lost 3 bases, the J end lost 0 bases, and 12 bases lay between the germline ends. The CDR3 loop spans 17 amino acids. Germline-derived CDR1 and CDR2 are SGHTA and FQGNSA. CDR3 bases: TGTGCCAGCAGCTTGGGGTTCCCCTACTCTGGGGCCAACGTCCTGACTTTC. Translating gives CASSLGFPYSGANVLTF. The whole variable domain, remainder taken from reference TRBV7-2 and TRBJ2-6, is GAGVSQSPSNKVTEKGKDVELRCDPISGHTALYWYRQSLGQGLEFLIYFQGNSAPDKSGLPSDRFSAERTGGSVSTLTIQRTQQEDSAVYLCASSLGFPYSGANVLTFGAGSRLTVL.

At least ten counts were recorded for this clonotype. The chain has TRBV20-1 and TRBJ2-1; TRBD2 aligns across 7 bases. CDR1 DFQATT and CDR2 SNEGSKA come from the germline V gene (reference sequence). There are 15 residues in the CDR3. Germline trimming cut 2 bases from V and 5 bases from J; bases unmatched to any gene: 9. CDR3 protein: CSARKLAIFNNEQFF. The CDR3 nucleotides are TGCAGTGCTAGAAAACTAGCGATATTTAACAATGAGCAGTTCTTC.

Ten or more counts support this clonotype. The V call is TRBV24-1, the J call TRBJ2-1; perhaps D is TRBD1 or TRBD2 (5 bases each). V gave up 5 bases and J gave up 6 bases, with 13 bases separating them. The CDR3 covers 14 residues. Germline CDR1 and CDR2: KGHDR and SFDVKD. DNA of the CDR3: TGTGCCACCAGTGCTTCGGGGACCACCAATGAGCAGTTCTTC. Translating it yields CATSASGTTNEQFF.

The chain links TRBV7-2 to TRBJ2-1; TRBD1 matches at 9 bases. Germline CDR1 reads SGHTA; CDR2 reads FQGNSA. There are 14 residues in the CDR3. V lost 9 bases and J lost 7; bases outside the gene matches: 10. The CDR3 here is CASGRDRVGNEQFF. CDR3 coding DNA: TGTGCCAGTGGTCGGGACAGGGTTGGGAATGAGCAGTTCTTC. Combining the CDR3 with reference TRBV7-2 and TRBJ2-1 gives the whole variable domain GAGVSQSPSNKVTEKGKDVELRCDPISGHTALYWYRQSLGQGLEFLIYFQGNSAPDKSGLPSDRFSAERTGGSVSTLTIQRTQQEDSAVYLCASGRDRVGNEQFFGPGTRLTVL.

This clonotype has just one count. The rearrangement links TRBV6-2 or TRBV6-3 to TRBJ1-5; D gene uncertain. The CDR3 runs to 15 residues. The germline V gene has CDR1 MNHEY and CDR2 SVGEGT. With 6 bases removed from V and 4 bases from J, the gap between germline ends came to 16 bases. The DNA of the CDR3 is TGTGCCAGCAGAGGTCTAGACATGGGGAATCAGCCCCAGCATTTT. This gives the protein CASRGLDMGNQPQHF.

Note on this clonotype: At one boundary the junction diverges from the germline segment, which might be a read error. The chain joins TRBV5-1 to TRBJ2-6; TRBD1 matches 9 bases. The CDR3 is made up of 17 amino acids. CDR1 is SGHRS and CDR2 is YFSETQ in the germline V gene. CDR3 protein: CASSPGTGTSGANVLTF. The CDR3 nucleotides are TGTGCCAGCAGCCCCGGGACAGGGACCTCTGGGGCCAACGTCCTGACTTTC.

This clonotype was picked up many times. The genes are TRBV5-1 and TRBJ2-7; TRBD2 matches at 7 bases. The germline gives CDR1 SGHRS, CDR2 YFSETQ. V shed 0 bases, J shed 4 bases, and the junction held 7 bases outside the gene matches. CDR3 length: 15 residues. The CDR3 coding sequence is TGCGCCAGCAGCTTGGTGGCGGGAGACGGATACGAGCAGTACTTC. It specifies CASSLVAGDGYEQYF.

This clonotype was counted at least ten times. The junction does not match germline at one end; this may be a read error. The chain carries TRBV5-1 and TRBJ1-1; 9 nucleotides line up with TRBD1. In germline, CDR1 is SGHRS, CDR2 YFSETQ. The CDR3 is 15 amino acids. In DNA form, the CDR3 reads TGCGCCAGCAGCGGCCGACAGGGGGGGCAAAGTGAAGCCTTCTTT. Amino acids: CASSGRQGGQSEAFF.